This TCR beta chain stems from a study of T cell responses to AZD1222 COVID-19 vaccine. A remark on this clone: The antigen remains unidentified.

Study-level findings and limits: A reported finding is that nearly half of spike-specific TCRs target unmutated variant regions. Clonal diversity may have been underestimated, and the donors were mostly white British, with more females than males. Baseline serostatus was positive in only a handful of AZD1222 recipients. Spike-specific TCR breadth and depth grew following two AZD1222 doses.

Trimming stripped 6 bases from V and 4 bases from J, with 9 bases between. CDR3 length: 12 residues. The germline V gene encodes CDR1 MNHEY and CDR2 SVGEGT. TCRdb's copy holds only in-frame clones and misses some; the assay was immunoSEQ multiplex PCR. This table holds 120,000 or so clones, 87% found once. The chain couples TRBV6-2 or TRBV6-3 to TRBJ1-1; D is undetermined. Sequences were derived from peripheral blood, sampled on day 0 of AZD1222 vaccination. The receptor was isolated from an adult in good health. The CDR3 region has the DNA TGTGCCAGCAGACCTAGGAGCACTGAAGCTTTCTTT. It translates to CASRPRSTEAFF.